Ten or more counts support the clone carrying this T cell receptor (beta chain). Its cognate antigen is unknown. Germline CDR1 and CDR2: SGHAT and FQDESV (reference sequence). The CDR3 contains 13 residues. Trimming at V came to 5 bases and at J to 2 bases, leaving 2 bases not matched to a gene. The data are from a study of OX40 agonist ivuxolimab in advanced cancers. Study-level results: Fewer expanded clones were found on average in CD4+ than in CD8+ T cells. The study observed clonal expansion of CD4+ and CD8+ blood T cells by week 6 at 0.1 to 3.0 mg/kg. Clonal expansion among partial responders at 0.1-3.0 mg/kg ranked near the lowest.

Measured with immunoSEQ multiplex PCR; TCRdb has only the in-frame clones, and not every one. The sample records approximately 70,000 clones, 83% being singletons. The receptor was derived from an adult with an advanced solid tumor such as melanoma, head and neck, liver or kidney cancer. This chain connects TRBV11-1 to TRBJ1-1; 7 nucleotides agree with TRBD1. Here the sequenced sample was CD4+ or CD8+ T cells sorted from blood, taken in a trial of the OX40 agonist ivuxolimab. Here the CDR3 reads CASSTGANTEAFF. The CDR3 DNA sequence: TGTGCCAGCAGCACAGGGGCAAACACTGAAGCTTTCTTT.